One and the same sample provided the 30 T cell receptor beta chains below, sequenced in a study of response to subunit inactivated influenza vaccine. One entry per CDR3 protein results from TCRdb running MiXCR on the RT-PCR reads. The sample lists about 530,000 distinct CDR3 sequences, 13% occurring once. This material consisted of PBMCs from blood, taken about 6 weeks after vaccination. All receptors come from a man aged 50 or older who received an inactivated influenza vaccine.

This clonotype was seen a handful of times. The chain links TRBV5-1 to TRBJ2-1, with D possibly matching TRBD1 (5 bases). The CDR3 consists of 13 residues. Germline V lookup: CDR1 SGHRS, CDR2 YFSETQ. Trimming left V 4 bases short and J 8 bases short, with 13 bases between. CDR3 coding DNA: TGCGCCAGCAGCCAGGGAAGAAGCGATGAGCAGTTCTTC. Its protein is CASSQGRSDEQFF.

In its sample, this clonotype was seen a few times. V usage is TRBV5-5 and J usage is TRBJ2-1; 10 nucleotides agree with TRBD1. Germline V gene lookup returns CDR1 SGHKS and CDR2 YYEKEE (reference sequence). The ends lost 0 bases at V and 9 bases at J; junction bases unmatched: 6. The CDR3 totals 15 residues. The CDR3 DNA reads TGTGCCAGCAGCTTGGGACAGGGGGCTCTTGGTGAGCAGTTCTTC. Amino acid sequence: CASSLGQGALGEQFF.

V and J are TRBV27 and TRBJ2-7, with 13 bases matching TRBD2. Germline CDR1 reads MNHEY; CDR2 reads SMNVEV (reference sequence). V shed 8 bases, J shed 3 bases, and the junction held 7 bases outside the gene matches. CDR3 length: 15 amino acids. The CDR3 DNA sequence: TGTGCCAGCTCTCGACTAGCGGGAGGCATCTACGAGCAGTACTTC. This translates into CASSRLAGGIYEQYF.

The chain employs TRBV20-1 and TRBJ1-2; tentative D call: TRBD1 (5 bases). Between the trimmed V and J ends, which lost 0 bases and 5 bases, there was a span of 10 bases. The length of the CDR3 is 13 residues. Germline lookup yields CDR1 DFQATT and CDR2 SNEGSKA (reference sequence). CDR3 in DNA: TGCAGTGCTAGAGATACCAGGGAATATGGCTACACCTTC. Its protein is CSARDTREYGYTF.

This clonotype appeared many times. The CDR3 protein is CASSPVGDEQFF. The DNA of the CDR3 is TGCGCCAGCAGTCCGGTAGGCGATGAGCAGTTCTTC. This rearrangement joins TRBV5-1 to TRBJ2-1, with unresolved D. V shed 5 bases and J shed 8 bases, with 11 bases lying between them. Germline CDR1 and CDR2: SGHRS and YFSETQ. CDR3 length equals 12 residues.

This clonotype was found many times. The J gene is TRBJ2-7, the V gene TRBV11-2; the match to TRBD2 covers 13 bases. This CDR3 spans 15 amino acids. The V gene end was trimmed by 5 bases and the J gene end by 6 bases; junction bases not matched to a gene: 7. CDR1 and CDR2 (germline): SGHAT, FQNNGV. The CDR3 nucleotides are TGTGCCAGCAGCCCAACTAGCGGGGGGGGCACCGAGCAGTACTTC. The encoded protein is CASSPTSGGGTEQYF.

The V and J genes are TRBV5-1 and TRBJ2-7, with 7 bases lining up with TRBD1. Per germline, CDR1 SGHRS and CDR2 YFSETQ. The V segment lost 2 bases and the J segment 3 bases; nucleotides outside the gene matches: 5. CDR3 length equals 14 residues. DNA for the CDR3: TGCGCCAGCAGCTTTGGGGGACAGAACTACGAGCAGTACTTC. This gives the protein CASSFGGQNYEQYF.

This clonotype was detected many times. The chain combines TRBV2 with TRBJ2-7; 8 positions agree with TRBD2. Germline V gene data show CDR1 as SNHLY and CDR2 as FYNNEI. The V segment lost 5 bases and the J segment 5 bases; nucleotides outside the gene matches: 5. The CDR3 covers 13 residues. The CDR3 sequence: CASSFSGTNEQYF. The CDR3 nucleotides are TGTGCCAGCAGTTTTAGCGGGACCAACGAGCAGTACTTC.

The J gene is TRBJ2-3, the V gene TRBV20-1; 12 positions agree with TRBD2. Trimming at V came to 6 bases and at J to 3 bases, leaving 10 bases not matched to a gene. The germline V gene has CDR1 DFQATT and CDR2 SNEGSKA (reference sequence). The CDR3 length is 16 residues. The CDR3 DNA sequence: TGCAGTGCCACCTCGTCTAGCGGGGGGGCAACAGATACGCAGTATTTT. As protein: CSATSSSGGATDTQYF.

The V call is TRBV4-3, the J call TRBJ2-5; the match to TRBD2 covers 8 bases. The CDR3 loop spans 14 amino acids. Germline-derived CDR1 and CDR2 are LGHNA and YSLEER. V lost 1 base, J lost 5 bases, and 3 bases stayed unmatched. DNA of the CDR3: TGCGCCAGCAGCCAAGGCCCGGGAGGGGAGACCCAGTACTTC. Translating gives CASSQGPGGETQYF.

This clonotype was detected a few times. This rearrangement joins TRBV11-2 to TRBJ2-2, with TRBD2 matching over 11 bases. Germline V gene lookup returns CDR1 SGHAT and CDR2 FQNNGV. The CDR3 loop spans 18 amino acids. Trimming removed 5 bases from V and 1 base from J; junction bases left unmatched: 9. CDR3 coding DNA: TGTGCCAGCAGCCTTCCGGGACTAGCGGATAAGAACACCGGGGAGCTGTTTTTT. Translating gives CASSLPGLADKNTGELFF.

The V gene is TRBV7-6, the J gene TRBJ1-6; D not certain. The CDR3 runs to 13 residues. V dropped 1 base and J dropped 6 bases, with 4 bases sitting between them. Germline CDR1 SGHVS, CDR2 FNYEAQ. For the CDR3, the DNA is TGTGCCAGCAGCTTAGGCACTAATTCACCCCTCCACTTT. Translated, it gives CASSLGTNSPLHF.

This clonotype turned up a few times. This chain connects TRBV20-1 to TRBJ2-3; 8 positions agree with TRBD2. Trimming took 3 bases from V and 4 from J; bases not matched to a gene: 9. CDR3 length: 15 amino acids. Germline-derived CDR1 and CDR2 are DFQATT and SNEGSKA (reference sequence). CDR3 sequence (DNA): TGCAGTGCTAGCGGGACTAGGGAGACCCCAGATACGCAGTATTTT. Protein: CSASGTRETPDTQYF.

This clonotype appeared many times. The chain links TRBV20-1 to TRBJ2-1, with D perhaps matching TRBD1 (6 bases). The CDR3 runs 13 residues. The germline gives CDR1 DFQATT, CDR2 SNEGSKA (reference sequence). Trimming took off 5 bases at V and 5 bases at J, with 13 bases between the two ends. DNA for the CDR3: TGCAGTGCTCGCCCCACAGGGAACAATGAGCAGTTCTTC. This encodes CSARPTGNNEQFF.

This clonotype was seen only a few times. The V call is TRBV6-5, the J call TRBJ2-7; a weak D match, TRBD2 (6 bases). Trimming pared 3 bases from V and 7 bases from J, leaving 13 bases between. This CDR3 has 13 residues. In germline, CDR1 is MNHEY, CDR2 SVGAGI. The CDR3 reads CASSYWAAGEQYF. For the CDR3, the DNA is TGTGCCAGCAGTTATTGGGCCGCGGGGGAGCAGTACTTC.

This clonotype has a handful of counts. CDR3 nucleotide sequence: TGCGCCAGCAGCCAAGTGGACAGGGCGAATGGCTACACCTTC. It yields the protein CASSQVDRANGYTF. The chain recombines TRBV4-3 with TRBJ1-2, with 8 bases lining up with TRBD1. Germline V gene lookup returns CDR1 LGHNA and CDR2 YSLEER. V was pared by 1 base and J by 6 bases, with 4 bases of the junction left unmatched. There are 14 residues in the CDR3.

The sample holds many counts of this clonotype. The rearrangement joins TRBV4-1 to TRBJ1-6; D remains ambiguous. Germline values: CDR1 MGHRA, CDR2 YSYEKL. The CDR3 has 15 residues. Between the trimmed V and J ends, which lost 0 bases and 0 bases, there was a span of 3 bases. CDR3 coding DNA: TGCGCCAGCAGCCAAGACAGCTCCTATAATTCACCCCTCCACTTT. The encoded protein is CASSQDSSYNSPLHF.

This clonotype was seen a few times. The CDR3 sequence: CASSKARTSGSRGAF. For the CDR3, the DNA is TGTGCCAGCAGCAAAGCGAGGACTAGCGGGAGTCGTGGGGCGTTC. This chain uses TRBV21-1 with TRBJ2-4; the listed D gene, TRBD2, was not tested against the DNA. TRBV21-1 is a known pseudogene. CDR3 length equals 15 residues.

This clonotype has a handful of counts. The chain uses TRBV6-1 and TRBJ2-1, with 7 nucleotides matching TRBD2. Germline CDR1 is MNHNS and CDR2 is SASEGT. Germline trimming cut 4 bases from V and 3 bases from J; bases unmatched to any gene: 6. The CDR3 consists of 15 residues. CDR3 coding DNA: TGTGCCAGCAGTGTCGTGGGGGGGTTCTACAATGAGCAGTTCTTC. This sequence encodes CASSVVGGFYNEQFF.

The chain employs TRBV29-1 and TRBJ2-5; the D is unclear. This CDR3 region has 12 residues. The ends were cut back, 6 bases at V and 2 bases at J, with 10 bases in the middle. Germline V CDR1 and CDR2: SQVTM, ANQGSEA. The CDR3 DNA follows: TGCAGCGTCAGGCTGGCTCAAGAGACCCAGTACTTC. The encoded protein is CSVRLAQETQYF.

About this clonotype: An end of the junction does not agree with germline; a read error may underlie this. The gene calls are TRBV7-9 and TRBJ2-5; possible D gene TRBD1, 5 bases. This CDR3 has 13 amino acids. Germline V gene sequence: CDR1 SEHNR, CDR2 FQNEAQ (reference sequence). CDR3: CASSLTGQGTQYF. CDR3 nucleotide sequence: TGTGCCAGCAGCCTAACAGGTCAAGGGACCCAGTACTTC. The variable domain in full, completed from reference TRBV7-9 and TRBJ2-5, reads DTGVSQNPRHKITKRGQNVTFRCDPISEHNRLYWYRQTLGQGPEFLTYFQNEAQLEKSRLLSDRFSAERPKGSFSTLEIQRTEQGDSAMYLCASSLTGQGTQYFGPGTRLLVL.

Only a few counts were recorded for this clonotype. The rearrangement joins TRBV7-3 to TRBJ1-6; D is perhaps TRBD1 (5 bases). Trimming pared 5 bases from V and 10 bases from J, leaving 12 bases between. The germline V gene has CDR1 SGHTA and CDR2 FQGTGA. CDR3 length: 13 residues. The CDR3 DNA reads TGTGCCAGCAGCCGACAGAATGAGTCACCCCTCCACTTT. It codes for CASSRQNESPLHF.

CDR3 sequence: CATSDLWGMDTGELFF. The CDR3 bases are TGTGCCACCAGTGATTTGTGGGGTATGGACACCGGGGAGCTGTTTTTT. This chain links TRBV24-1 with TRBJ2-2; the D is unclear. The CDR3 is 16 residues long. Per germline, CDR1 KGHDR and CDR2 SFDVKD. The germline V and J ends were trimmed by 0 bases and 3 bases, with 10 bases remaining between them.

This sequence joins TRBV4-3 and TRBJ1-6; 7 nucleotides align to TRBD1. Germline CDR1 reads LGHNA; CDR2 reads YSLEER. With 0 bases clipped from V and 0 bases from J, the junction kept 11 bases outside the gene matches. The CDR3 covers 20 residues. The CDR3 bases are TGCGCCAGCAGCCAAGAGGTAGGGCAGGGGGTGAGCTCCTATAATTCACCCCTCCACTTT. Its translation: CASSQEVGQGVSSYNSPLHF.

This clonotype was picked up many times. The CDR3 is CASTAPGNQETQYF. The CDR3 DNA is TGTGCCAGCACTGCCCCAGGAAACCAAGAGACCCAGTACTTC. This rearrangement joins TRBV12-3 or TRBV12-4 to TRBJ2-5; D uncertain. V was shortened by 7 bases and J by 0 bases, with 12 bases between the two germline ends. The CDR3 extends over 14 amino acids.

This clonotype has a handful of counts. J is TRBJ2-7 and V is TRBV11-2, with D possibly TRBD1 on 5 matching bases. CDR1 and CDR2 (germline): SGHAT, FQNNGV. V was shortened by 5 bases and J by 1 base, with 12 bases between the two germline ends. The CDR3 length is 14 residues. The CDR3 here is CASSSIRQSYEQYF. DNA of the CDR3: TGTGCCAGCAGCAGCATTCGACAGTCCTACGAGCAGTACTTC.

The table lists this clonotype with a few counts. The CDR3 is CASSITGSTSTDTQYF. CDR3 DNA sequence: TGTGCCAGCAGTATCACAGGGAGCACTAGCACAGATACGCAGTATTTT. The rearrangement links TRBV6-1 to TRBJ2-3; TRBD1 might be the D (6 bases). Germline loops: CDR1 MNHNS, CDR2 SASEGT. CDR3 length: 16 residues. Trimming removed 5 bases at V and 0 bases at J, with 15 bases between.

CDR3 sequence: CASSTVLQANEQFF. The CDR3 DNA sequence: TGTGCCAGCAGTACCGTATTGCAGGCAAATGAGCAGTTCTTC. The chain joins TRBV25-1 to TRBJ2-1; D ambiguous. Per germline, CDR1 MGHDK and CDR2 SYGVNS. The CDR3 loop spans 14 amino acids. The V and J ends lost 5 bases and 7 bases respectively, with 15 bases between them.

The J gene is TRBJ1-2, the V gene TRBV2, with TRBD1 identical over 7 bases. V shed 1 base, J shed 2 bases, and the junction held 4 bases outside the gene matches. The length of the CDR3 is 15 residues. Germline V gene lookup returns CDR1 SNHLY and CDR2 FYNNEI. In nucleotides, the CDR3 is TGTGCCAGCAGTGAAGGGACAGGTGGAAACTATGGCTACACCTTC. Protein: CASSEGTGGNYGYTF.

This chain links TRBV10-3 with TRBJ2-7; D perhaps matches TRBD1 (6 bases). The CDR3 contains 12 residues. V was pared by 4 bases and J by 7 bases, with 11 bases between. Germline CDR1 is ENHRY and CDR2 is SYGVKD. CDR3 region: CAISGTDGEQYF. As DNA, the CDR3 is TGTGCCATCAGTGGGACAGATGGTGAGCAGTACTTC.